The 25 T cell receptor beta chains given below trace back to one sample, sequenced in a study of T cells in Graves' hyperthyroidism and ophthalmopathy. The source material, RNA transcripts, was used to amplify TCR beta CDR3 regions. When the TCR CDR3 underwent first-round RT-PCR, the HTBI primer set was used. TCRdb re-called the multiplex PCR reads with MiXCR, one entry per CDR3 protein. The sample shows around 540,000 distinct CDR3 sequences, 35% to 55% of them seen only once. The sequenced material came from peripheral blood or thyroid tissue (not recorded which). All receptors come from a woman between 18 and 30 years old with Graves' hyperthyroidism.

The chain recombines TRBV10-3 with TRBJ1-4, with 9 nucleotides matching TRBD1. The CDR3 spans 14 residues. Germline V gene sequence: CDR1 ENHRY, CDR2 SYGVKD. V was pared by 7 bases and J by 8 bases, with 8 bases of the junction left unmatched. DNA of the CDR3: TGTGCCATCACCTGGGACAGGGCCGAGGAAAAACTGTTTTTT. It is translated as CAITWDRAEEKLFF.

This clonotype has just one count. Sequence at one end of the junction differs from germline and may be a read error. This chain connects TRBV10-2 to TRBJ1-1, with unresolved D. Germline CDR1 is WSHSY and CDR2 is SAAADI. There are 13 residues in the CDR3. This CDR3 reads CASSLMGNPEAFF. CDR3 sequence (DNA): TGTGCCAGCAGTTTAATGGGGAATCCTGAAGCTTTCTTT.

This clonotype was seen at least ten times. The V call is TRBV7-9, the J call TRBJ1-1; possible D gene TRBD1, 5 bases. Trimming pared 5 bases from V and 5 bases from J, leaving 15 bases between. CDR1 is SEHNR and CDR2 is FQNEAQ in the germline V gene (reference sequence). The CDR3 is made up of 14 amino acids. This chain's CDR3 is CASSPLDGTTEAFF. The CDR3 DNA sequence: TGTGCCAGCAGCCCCTTGGACGGGACGACTGAAGCTTTCTTT.

The chain couples TRBV13 to TRBJ1-5; D gene unclear. The V gene's germline CDR1 is PRHDT and CDR2 FYEKMQ (reference sequence). V shed 5 bases and J shed 6 bases, with 11 bases lying between them. This CDR3 is built from 13 residues. The CDR3 is CASSPNGGQPQHF. The CDR3 DNA reads TGTGCCAGCAGCCCTAATGGAGGTCAGCCCCAGCATTTT. Full variable domain (missing parts from reference TRBV13 and TRBJ1-5): AAGVIQSPRHLIKEKRETATLKCYPIPRHDTVYWYQQGPGQDPQFLISFYEKMQSDKGSIPDRFSAQQFSDYHSELNMSSLELGDSALYFCASSPNGGQPQHFGDGTRLSIL.

This chain uses TRBV24-1 with TRBJ2-5, with 7 bases identical to TRBD1. The CDR3 extends over 15 amino acids. In germline, CDR1 is KGHDR, CDR2 SFDVKD. The ends lost 3 bases at V and 9 bases at J; junction bases unmatched: 12. CDR3 coding DNA: TGTGCCACCAGTGATGTAGGGGGCTACGACCAGCCCCAGTACTTC. Amino acid sequence: CATSDVGGYDQPQYF.

The V call is TRBV29-1, the J call TRBJ1-2, with a weak D call TRBD1 (5 bases). Trimming took 7 bases from V and 12 from J, leaving 9 bases between them. This CDR3 has 8 amino acids. Germline CDR1 SQVTM, CDR2 ANQGSEA. This CDR3 reads CSAQENTF. CDR3 coding DNA: TGCAGCGCACAGGAAAACACCTTC.

This clonotype was counted at least ten times. V usage is TRBV24-1 and J usage is TRBJ1-5; perhaps TRBD1 as D (5 bases). This CDR3 region has 11 residues. Trimming took off 9 bases at V and 3 bases at J, with 5 bases between the two ends. Per the germline V gene, CDR1 is KGHDR and CDR2 is SFDVKD. This CDR3 reads CATGTNQPQHF. The CDR3 DNA sequence: TGTGCCACCGGGACCAATCAGCCCCAGCATTTT.

This clonotype has just a few counts. The rearrangement links TRBV10-3 to TRBJ2-2, with no clear D. The V and J ends lost 1 base and 1 base respectively, with 4 bases between them. Germline CDR1 and CDR2: ENHRY and SYGVKD. This CDR3 contains 14 residues. The CDR3 loop reads CAISEYGNTGELFF. In DNA, the CDR3 is TGTGCCATCAGTGAGTACGGGAACACCGGGGAGCTGTTTTTT.

This rearrangement joins TRBV19 to TRBJ1-1; D is unresolved. The V and J ends lost 4 bases and 1 base respectively, with 13 bases between them. Germline V gives CDR1 LNHDA, CDR2 SQIVND (reference sequence). The CDR3 runs 15 residues. This CDR3 is CASSTPDMGNTEAFF. CDR3 nucleotide sequence: TGTGCCAGTAGTACCCCCGACATGGGGAACACTGAAGCTTTCTTT.

This clonotype appeared a few times. The chain joins TRBV20-1 to TRBJ1-1; the D gene is possibly TRBD1 (5 bases). The CDR3 runs 14 residues. V lost 5 bases and J lost 3, with 16 bases in between. Germline V lookup: CDR1 DFQATT, CDR2 SNEGSKA (reference sequence). CDR3 bases: TGCAGTGCTCCCCGTCTCAGGGTAGACACTGAAGCTTTCTTT. This sequence encodes CSAPRLRVDTEAFF.

A few counts support this clonotype. The J gene is TRBJ2-2, the V gene TRBV9, with D tentatively TRBD1 or TRBD2 (5 bases each). CDR1 is SGDLS and CDR2 is YYNGEE in the germline V gene. V dropped 1 base and J dropped 4 bases, with 14 bases sitting between them. This CDR3 has 16 amino acids. Here the CDR3 reads CASSVRDVRSTGELFF. The CDR3 DNA sequence: TGTGCCAGCAGCGTACGGGACGTAAGGAGCACCGGGGAGCTGTTTTTT.

The J gene is TRBJ2-7, the V gene TRBV2; 8 bases map to TRBD1. The CDR3 spans 14 residues. The germline CDR1 and CDR2 sequences are SNHLY and FYNNEI. Unmatched junction bases numbered 11, after V lost 7 bases and J lost 6 bases. The CDR3 loop is CASTPGTGAPEQYF. The CDR3 DNA reads as TGTGCCAGCACTCCCGGGACAGGAGCCCCCGAGCAGTACTTC. The variable domain in full, completed from reference TRBV2 and TRBJ2-7, reads EPEVTQTPSHQVTQMGQEVILRCVPISNHLYFYWYRQILGQKVEFLVSFYNNEISEKSEIFDDQFSVERPDGSNFTLKIRSTKLEDSAMYFCASTPGTGAPEQYFGPGTRLTVT.

About this clonotype: A much more abundant neighbour one base away suggests this may be a read error. The chain carries TRBV20-1 and TRBJ1-5; the match to TRBD1 covers 9 bases. Germline values: CDR1 DFQATT, CDR2 SNEGSKA (reference sequence). This CDR3 has 13 amino acids. Trimming took 4 bases from V and 6 from J; bases not matched to a gene: 4. CDR3 protein: CSAKDRGGQPQHF. The CDR3, as DNA: TGCAGTGCTAAGGACAGGGGAGGTCAGCCCCAGCATTTT.

The chain has TRBV24-1 and TRBJ1-5; D may be TRBD1 (5 bases). CDR3 length: 16 amino acids. The ends were cut back, 4 bases at V and 0 bases at J, with 12 bases in the middle. Germline loops: CDR1 KGHDR, CDR2 SFDVKD. Written as DNA, the CDR3 is TGTGCCACCAGTGACTCGGACACGTATAGCAATCAGCCCCAGCATTTT. Amino acids: CATSDSDTYSNQPQHF.

This clonotype was seen at least ten times. This chain joins TRBV29-1 and TRBJ1-1; no definite D call. The CDR3 spans 13 residues. Germline CDR1 and CDR2: SQVTM and ANQGSEA. V lost 7 bases and J lost 4, with 16 bases in between. CDR3 nucleotides: TGCAGCGGGAATCGGGCCCAAAGCACTGAAGCTTTCTTT. Encoded protein: CSGNRAQSTEAFF.

The J gene is TRBJ2-7, the V gene TRBV19, with D possibly called TRBD1 or TRBD2 (5 bases each). Trimming removed 3 bases at V and 2 bases at J, with 11 bases between. Germline loops: CDR1 LNHDA, CDR2 SQIVND (reference sequence). The CDR3 runs to 14 residues. CDR3 nucleotides: TGTGCCAGTAGTATCGGGACGGCTGCCTACGAGCAGTACTTC. Translation gives CASSIGTAAYEQYF.

This clonotype was recorded once. The chain has TRBV15 and TRBJ1-4; tentatively, D is TRBD1 (5 bases). The V end lost 1 base, the J end lost 4 bases, and 10 bases lay between the germline ends. The germline CDR1 and CDR2 sequences are LNHNV and YYDKDF (reference sequence). The CDR3 is made up of 15 amino acids. CDR3 residues: CATSRGQTLNEKLFF. Written as DNA, the CDR3 is TGTGCCACCAGCAGAGGACAGACACTTAATGAAAAACTGTTTTTT.

The V call is TRBV20-1, the J call TRBJ2-7; TRBD1 might be the D (5 bases). Germline CDR1 and CDR2: DFQATT and SNEGSKA (reference sequence). V dropped 0 bases and J dropped 5 bases, with 17 bases sitting between them. The CDR3 is 15 residues long. The CDR3 DNA sequence: TGCAGTGCTAGAGATGGCCTGGGGCTCGTCCACGAGCAGTACTTC. Translating gives CSARDGLGLVHEQYF.

CDR3 residues: CSVPGMRDEKLFF. As DNA, the CDR3 is TGCAGCGTCCCCGGGATGAGGGATGAAAAACTGTTTTTT. The rearrangement joins TRBV29-1 to TRBJ1-4; D call uncertain. Germline-derived CDR1 and CDR2 are SQVTM and ANQGSEA. This CDR3 has 13 amino acids. Trimming took off 6 bases at V and 6 bases at J, with 14 bases between the two ends.

This chain connects TRBV9 to TRBJ1-5, with 7 bases lining up with TRBD1. V was pared by 4 bases and J by 6 bases, with 4 bases of the junction left unmatched. The CDR3 sequence is 13 residues long. Germline values: CDR1 SGDLS, CDR2 YYNGEE. The CDR3 DNA follows: TGTGCCAGCAGCAAGACAGGGACTCAGCCCCAGCATTTT. This codes for CASSKTGTQPQHF.

The chain recombines TRBV15 with TRBJ2-6; the D is unclear. The CDR3 has 14 residues. The V end lost 3 bases, the J end lost 2 bases, and 5 bases lay between the germline ends. The germline gives CDR1 LNHNV, CDR2 YYDKDF (reference sequence). CDR3 bases: TGTGCCACCAGCAGCTTAACTGGGGCCAACGTCCTGACTTTC. Protein sequence: CATSSLTGANVLTF.

This clonotype was counted a few times. The rearrangement joins TRBV9 to TRBJ2-7; D gene uncertain. The length of the CDR3 is 14 residues. V lost 3 bases, J lost 4 bases, and 14 bases lay in between. Germline V lookup: CDR1 SGDLS, CDR2 YYNGEE. CDR3 residues: CASSGGNKDYEQYF. CDR3 nucleotide sequence: TGTGCCAGCAGCGGTGGGAATAAGGATTACGAGCAGTACTTC.

As regards this clonotype: A single base separates this from a much larger clone, so it may be a read error. The V and J genes are TRBV7-1 and TRBJ1-4; D perhaps matches TRBD1 (5 bases). TRBV7-1 is annotated as an ORF whose role is uncertain. The CDR3 is made up of 15 amino acids. V lost 3 bases, J lost 7 bases, and 15 bases lay in between. CDR3 in amino acids: CASSSLLGRGEKLFF. In nucleotides, the CDR3 is TGTGCCAGCAGCTCCCTTTTAGGGAGGGGTGAAAAACTGTTTTTT.

Comments on this clonotype: A much larger clonotype is one base distant, so this may be a read error. The chain uses TRBV7-9 and TRBJ1-4; the D gene is possibly TRBD1 (5 bases). CDR1 SEHNR and CDR2 FQNEAQ come from the germline V gene (reference sequence). There are 14 residues in the CDR3. DNA for the CDR3: TGTGCCGGCAGCAGCCAGGGTGCGGATGAAAAACTGTTTTTT. Translation gives CAGSSQGADEKLFF. Looking up the rest from reference TRBV7-9 and TRBJ1-4 gives the full variable domain: DTGVSQNPRHKITKRGQNVTFRCDPISEHNRLYWYRQTLGQGPEFLTYFQNEAQLEKSRLLSDRFSAERPKGSFSTLEIQRTEQGDSAMYLCAGSSQGADEKLFFGSGTQLSVL.

The chain links TRBV10-2 to TRBJ1-1; D might be TRBD1 (6 bases). Germline CDR1 and CDR2: WSHSY and SAAADI. V shed 2 bases and J shed 1 base, with 8 bases lying between them. The CDR3 totals 14 residues. The CDR3 is CASSETQGNTEAFF. The CDR3 coding sequence is TGCGCCAGCAGTGAGACACAGGGGAACACTGAAGCTTTCTTT.